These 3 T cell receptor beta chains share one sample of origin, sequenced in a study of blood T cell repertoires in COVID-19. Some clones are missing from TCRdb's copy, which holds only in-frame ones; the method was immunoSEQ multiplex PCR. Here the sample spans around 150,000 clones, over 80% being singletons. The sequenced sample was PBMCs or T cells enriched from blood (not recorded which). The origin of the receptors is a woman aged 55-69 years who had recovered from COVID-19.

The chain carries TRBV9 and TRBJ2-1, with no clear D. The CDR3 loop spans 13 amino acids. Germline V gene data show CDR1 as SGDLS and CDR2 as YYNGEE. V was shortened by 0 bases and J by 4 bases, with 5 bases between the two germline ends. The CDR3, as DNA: TGTGCCAGCAGCGTAGATTATTACAATGAGCAGTTCTTC. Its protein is CASSVDYYNEQFF.

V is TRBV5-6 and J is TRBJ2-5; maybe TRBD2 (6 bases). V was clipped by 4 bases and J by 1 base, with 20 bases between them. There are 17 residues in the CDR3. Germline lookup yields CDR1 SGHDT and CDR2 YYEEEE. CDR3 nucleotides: TGTGCCAGCAGCCACCAGGTGGGGTTTAGCGGCCAAGAGACCCAGTACTTC. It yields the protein CASSHQVGFSGQETQYF.

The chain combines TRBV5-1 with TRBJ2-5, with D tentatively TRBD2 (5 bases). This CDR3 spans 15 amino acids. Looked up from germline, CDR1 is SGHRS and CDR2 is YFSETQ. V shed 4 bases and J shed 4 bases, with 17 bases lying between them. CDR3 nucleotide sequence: TGCGCCAGCAGCCCTCTCGGAGGTAGAGGAGAGACCCAGTACTTC. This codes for CASSPLGGRGETQYF.